Below, 3 T cell receptor beta chains from the same sample are listed, as sequenced in a study of response to subunit inactivated influenza vaccine. TCRdb redid the calling of the RT-PCR reads with MiXCR, one entry per CDR3 protein. Among 650,000 or so distinct CDR3 sequences listed, 12% to 15% were seen once. Sequences were derived from PBMCs from blood, sampled less than 15 days before vaccination. Receptors originate from a man in his fifties or sixties who received an inactivated influenza vaccine.

This clonotype was seen only a few times. The chain combines TRBV6-7 with TRBJ2-1; TRBD2 matches at 9 bases. TRBV6-7 has ORF status, its function being uncertain. This CDR3 spans 16 amino acids. V trimming: 2 bases; J trimming: 0 bases; junction bases outside the gene matches: 2. This CDR3 reads CASSYSGRHSYNEQFF. In DNA, the CDR3 is TGTGCCAGCAGTTACAGCGGGAGGCACTCCTACAATGAGCAGTTCTTC.

This clonotype was seen a few times. This chain joins TRBV4-3 and TRBJ2-3; D is unclear. This CDR3 spans 12 amino acids. Germline lookup yields CDR1 LGHNA and CDR2 YSLEER. The ends were cut back, 3 bases at V and 7 bases at J, with 8 bases in the middle. This CDR3 reads CASSQLGNTQYF. CDR3 nucleotide sequence: TGCGCCAGCAGCCAGCTCGGAAATACGCAGTATTTT.

The chain recombines TRBV12-3 or TRBV12-4 with TRBJ2-1; TRBD1 matches 11 bases. This CDR3 region has 13 residues. Trimming cost V 7 bases and J 9 bases; bases outside gene matches: 5. The CDR3 reads CASTLGTGGEQFF. The DNA of the CDR3 is TGTGCCAGCACCTTGGGGACAGGGGGTGAGCAGTTCTTC.